Listed below are T cell receptor beta chains from one sample, sequenced in a study of blood T cell repertoires in COVID-19. Method: immunoSEQ multiplex PCR; TCRdb's copy keeps in-frame clones and lacks some. The table shows 280,000 or so clones, with 85% occurring only once. The specimen was PBMCs or T cells enriched from blood (not recorded which). The receptors originated from a woman in her forties or fifties who had recovered from COVID-19. The CDR3 runs from the conserved cysteine through the conserved F or W. A D gene is named only where the DNA matches it firmly. Some rows mark clone size as missing; the rest say once, few, many or name a class of expanded clone.

J gene	D gene	clone size	V gene	CDR3 protein	CDR3 DNA
TRBJ2-2	TRBD1	.	TRBV19	CASSRTGGSGELFF	TGTGCCAGTAGTAGGACAGGGGGCTCCGGGGAGCTGTTTTTT
TRBJ2-1	.	.	TRBV7-2	CASSLAGGPYNEQFF	TGTGCCAGCAGCTTAGCAGGGGGTCCCTACAATGAGCAGTTCTTC
TRBJ2-2	TRBD1	.	TRBV7-9	CASSRQGMNTGELFF	TGTGCCAGCAGTCGACAGGGGATGAACACCGGGGAGCTGTTTTTT
TRBJ1-1	TRBD1	.	TRBV30	CAWRPGTGPNTEAFF	TGTGCCTGGAGACCCGGGACAGGACCAAACACTGAAGCTTTCTTT
TRBJ2-1	TRBD2	.	TRBV27	CASSYIFTSGVYNEQFF	TGTGCCAGCAGCTACATTTTTACTAGCGGGGTTTACAATGAGCAGTTCTTC
TRBJ1-3	.	.	TRBV7-2	CASTLLGGSTGNTIYF	TGTGCCAGCACCCTCCTGGGGGGGAGCACTGGAAACACCATATATTTT
TRBJ1-2	.	.	TRBV5-8	CASSFRVGHDYGYTF	TGTGCCAGCAGCTTTCGAGTGGGGCACGACTATGGCTACACCTTC
TRBJ1-6	TRBD1	.	TRBV7-9	CASSLLDRDDSPLHF	TGTGCCAGCAGCTTACTGGACAGGGATGATTCACCCCTCCACTTT
TRBJ1-2	.	.	TRBV13	CASSLKGTYGYTF	TGTGCCAGCAGCTTAAAGGGGACATATGGCTACACCTTC
TRBJ2-1	.	.	TRBV4-3	CASRGAAEQFF	TGCGCCAGCAGGGGAGCAGCCGAGCAGTTCTTC
TRBJ1-1	.	.	TRBV12-3/TRBV12-4	CASRRGWNTEAFF	TGTGCCAGCAGACGCGGGTGGAACACTGAAGCTTTCTTT
TRBJ1-3	TRBD1	.	TRBV19	CASSPRDSSGNTIYF	TGTGCCAGTAGTCCGCGGGACAGCTCTGGAAACACCATATATTTT
TRBJ2-5	TRBD2	.	TRBV6-5	CASSYGDSGRAEYF	TGTGCCAGCAGTTACGGTGATAGCGGGAGGGCCGAGTACTTC
TRBJ2-5	TRBD2	.	TRBV6-5	CASSPTTGGETQYF	TGTGCCAGCAGTCCGACCACGGGGGGTGAGACCCAGTACTTC
TRBJ2-3	.	once	TRBV29-1	CSVVFSDTGRLTDTQYF	TGCAGCGTTGTGTTTTCCGATACGGGTCGTCTAACAGATACGCAGTATTTT
TRBJ1-2	.	.	TRBV9	CASSPQQSYGYTF	TGTGCCAGCAGCCCTCAACAGAGCTATGGCTACACCTTC
TRBJ2-3	TRBD1	.	TRBV19	CASNTGALSTDTQYF	TGTGCCAGTAATACAGGGGCCCTTAGCACAGATACGCAGTATTTT
TRBJ1-4	.	.	TRBV29-1	CSVVGVGEKLFF	TGCAGCGTTGTAGGGGTTGGCGAAAAACTGTTTTTT
TRBJ2-2	TRBD2	.	TRBV9	CASNAASGYTGELFF	TGTGCCAGCAATGCTGCTAGCGGGTACACCGGGGAGCTGTTTTTT
TRBJ2-5	.	.	TRBV7-2	CASSLLYTETQYF	TGTGCCAGCAGCTTATTGTACACAGAGACCCAGTACTTC
TRBJ2-7	TRBD1	.	TRBV6-4	CASSKDRESSYEQYF	TGTGCCAGCAGTAAGGACAGGGAGAGCTCCTACGAGCAGTACTTC